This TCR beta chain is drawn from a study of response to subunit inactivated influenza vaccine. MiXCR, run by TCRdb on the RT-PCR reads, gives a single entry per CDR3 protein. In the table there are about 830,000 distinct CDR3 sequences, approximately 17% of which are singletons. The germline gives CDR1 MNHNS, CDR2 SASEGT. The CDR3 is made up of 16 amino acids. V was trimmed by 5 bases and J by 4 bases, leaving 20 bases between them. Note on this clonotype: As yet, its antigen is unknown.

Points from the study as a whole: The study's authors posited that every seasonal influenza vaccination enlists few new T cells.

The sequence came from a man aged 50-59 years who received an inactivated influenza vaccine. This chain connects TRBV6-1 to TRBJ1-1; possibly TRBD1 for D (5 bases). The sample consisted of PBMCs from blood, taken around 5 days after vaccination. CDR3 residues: CASSTSGRRRGTEAFF. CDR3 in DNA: TGTGCCAGCAGTACCTCTGGAAGGCGAAGGGGCACTGAAGCTTTCTTT.